This T cell receptor (beta chain) was identified during a study of cytomegalovirus exposure and HLA in healthy donors. Study-wide results and limits: Follow-up analysis seemed to connect common viral pathogens with several of the most significant clusters identified.

Of note for this clone: Its cognate antigen is unknown.

The PCR made use of 60 Vbeta and 13 Jbeta primers. This table comes from immunoSEQ multiplex PCR, and its TCRdb copy is limited to in-frame clones, with some not included. The table records roughly 180,000 clones, 70% to 80% of them present only once. V dropped 3 bases and J dropped 3; count of bases not matched to a gene: 2. Germline V CDR1 and CDR2: SGHDT, YYEEEE. The CDR3 length is 13 residues. The receptor's source is a young man in good health and CMV-seronegative. The chain combines TRBV5-6 with TRBJ2-7; 8 positions match TRBD1. Sequences were obtained from PBMCs. The CDR3 DNA reads TGTGCCAGCAGCTACGACAGGGGCTACGAGCAGTACTTC. Translating it yields CASSYDRGYEQYF.